Listed below are T cell receptor beta chains from one sample, sequenced in a study of blood T cell repertoires in COVID-19. Only in-frame clones appear in the TCRdb table, and some are missing; sequencing was by immunoSEQ multiplex PCR. The repertoire holds approximately 240,000 clones, with roughly 91% as singletons. The sequencing input was peripheral blood. These receptors originate from a man aged 25 to 40 with COVID-19, enrolled during active disease. CDR3s include the opening cysteine and the closing phenylalanine or tryptophan. D genes are given only for firm matches. A clone size is listed for some rows: how often the clone was seen (once, few, many), or a class if it is expanded.

D gene,V gene,clone size,J gene,CDR3 protein,CDR3 DNA
TRBD1,TRBV11-2,few,TRBJ1-2,CASSLERQGESYTF,TGTGCCAGCAGCTTAGAGCGACAGGGGGAGAGCTACACCTTC
TRBD2,TRBV9,-,TRBJ2-1,CASSPTGLAGAYNEQFF,TGTGCCAGCAGTCCAACCGGACTAGCGGGGGCCTACAATGAGCAGTTCTTC
-,TRBV27,-,TRBJ1-6,CASSGANRDSPLHF,TGTGCCAGCAGTGGGGCGAACAGGGACTCACCCCTCCACTTT
TRBD1,TRBV25-1,-,TRBJ1-1,CASSERGRSTEAFF,TGTGCCAGCAGTGAGAGGGGGCGTAGCACTGAAGCTTTCTTT
TRBD1,TRBV19,few,TRBJ1-2,CATGTAFNYGYTF,TGTGCCACCGGGACAGCGTTTAACTATGGCTACACCTTC
-,TRBV5-1,-,TRBJ1-3,CASSREDGNTIYF,TGCGCCAGCAGTCGGGAGGATGGAAACACCATATATTTT
TRBD2,TRBV27,-,TRBJ2-1,CASSKGAGGLLNEQFF,TGTGCCAGCAGTAAGGGGGCGGGGGGGCTTTTGAATGAGCAGTTCTTC
-,TRBV5-7,-,TRBJ1-4,CASSLVLVRGPATNEKLFF,TGTGCCAGCAGCTTGGTATTGGTGCGGGGGCCTGCAACTAATGAAAAACTGTTTTTT
-,TRBV13,-,TRBJ1-2,CASSLRPLEGYTF,TGTGCCAGCAGCTTAAGGCCGCTAGAGGGCTACACCTTC
-,TRBV6-5,-,TRBJ2-2,CASTRDTSNTGELFF,TGTGCCAGTACCCGGGACACCTCGAACACCGGGGAGCTGTTTTTT
-,TRBV3-1/TRBV3-2,-,TRBJ2-6,CASSPSSGANVLTF,TGTGCCAGCAGCCCCTCGTCGGGGGCCAACGTCCTGACTTTC
TRBD2,TRBV11-2,-,TRBJ2-3,CASSLGPSGNTDTQYF,TGTGCCAGCAGCTTAGGTCCTAGCGGAAACACAGATACGCAGTATTTT
TRBD1,TRBV11-2,-,TRBJ1-1,CASSLAAGQGVMNTEAFF,TGTGCCAGCAGCTTAGCAGCGGGACAGGGGGTCATGAACACTGAAGCTTTCTTT
-,TRBV6-5,-,TRBJ1-6,CASSYLGESPLHF,TGTGCCAGCAGTTACCTCGGGGAGTCACCCCTCCACTTT
TRBD1,TRBV7-3,-,TRBJ1-5,CASSLNGQGNQPQHF,TGTGCCAGCAGCTTAAATGGACAGGGCAATCAGCCCCAGCATTTT
TRBD2,TRBV11-2,-,TRBJ2-7,CASSLVVGGASYEQYF,TGTGCCAGCAGCTTAGTGGTCGGGGGGGCCTCCTACGAGCAGTACTTC
-,TRBV27,once,TRBJ1-5,CASSFYGDVNQPQHF,TGTGCCAGCAGTTTTTACGGGGATGTCAATCAGCCCCAGCATTTT
TRBD1,TRBV18,-,TRBJ1-6,CASSRDRGNSPLHF,TGTGCCAGCTCAAGGGACAGGGGAAATTCACCCCTCCACTTT
-,TRBV5-4,-,TRBJ1-2,CASSPMDRADGYTF,TGTGCCAGCAGCCCGATGGACAGAGCCGATGGCTACACCTTC
TRBD1,TRBV10-3,-,TRBJ2-7,CAIRVTGGQYEQYF,TGTGCCATCAGAGTCACAGGGGGTCAATACGAGCAGTACTTC
TRBD1,TRBV10-2,-,TRBJ1-2,CASSGGTGTNYGYTF,TGCGCCAGCAGTGGCGGGACAGGAACTAACTATGGCTACACCTTC
TRBD1,TRBV7-9,-,TRBJ1-2,CASSLVNRGHYGYTF,TGTGCCAGCAGCTTAGTGAACAGGGGGCACTATGGCTACACCTTC
-,TRBV7-9,-,TRBJ1-3,CASSFYGTHSGNTIYF,TGTGCCAGCAGCTTTTACGGGACACACTCTGGAAACACCATATATTTT
TRBD1,TRBV7-2,-,TRBJ2-7,CASSLVGQGGYEQYF,TGTGCCAGCAGCTTAGTTGGACAGGGAGGTTACGAGCAGTACTTC
-,TRBV6-5,few,TRBJ1-5,CASSLTDNQPQHF,TGTGCCAGCAGTTTGACAGATAATCAGCCCCAGCATTTT
-,TRBV5-1,-,TRBJ1-4,CASSLVLGPNEKLFF,TGCGCCAGCAGCTTGGTACTGGGCCCTAATGAAAAACTGTTTTTT
TRBD1,TRBV25-1,-,TRBJ2-7,CASRRTGGPLHEQYF,TGTGCCAGCAGGAGGACAGGGGGCCCTTTACACGAGCAGTACTTC
-,TRBV6-5,-,TRBJ2-7,CASSYGGGATYEQYF,TGTGCCAGCAGTTACGGTGGGGGGGCCACCTACGAGCAGTACTTC
-,TRBV2,-,TRBJ1-2,CASCLDCRVIGYTF,TGTGCCAGCTGCCTGGACTGTAGAGTAATAGGCTACACCTTC
-,TRBV3-1/TRBV3-2,-,TRBJ1-2,CASSHSGWDYGYTF,TGTGCCAGCAGCCACTCAGGTTGGGACTATGGCTACACCTTC
TRBD2,TRBV5-5,-,TRBJ2-3,CASSYPSGPTDTQYF,TGTGCCAGCAGCTATCCTAGCGGTCCCACAGATACGCAGTATTTT
-,TRBV4-1,-,TRBJ1-6,CASSQGWQGRDNSPLHF,TGCGCCAGCAGCCAAGGGTGGCAGGGGCGAGATAATTCACCCCTCCACTTT
TRBD1,TRBV19,-,TRBJ1-2,CASSPRGQVYGYTF,TGTGCCAGTAGCCCCAGGGGGCAGGTCTATGGCTACACCTTC
TRBD2,TRBV2,-,TRBJ2-3,CASKASGGTFTDTQYF,TGTGCCAGCAAGGCTAGCGGGGGGACTTTTACAGATACGCAGTATTTT
-,TRBV4-1,-,TRBJ1-4,CASSNIRAGRFEKLFF,TGCGCCAGCAGTAATATCAGGGCCGGTAGGTTTGAAAAACTGTTTTTT